This TCR beta chain was recovered during a study of blood T cell repertoires in COVID-19. Cohort assignment relied on participant-reported clinical history. CDR1 is MDHEN, CDR2 SYDVKM, per germline. The CDR3 loop spans 15 amino acids. V gave up 6 bases and J gave up 0 bases, with 14 bases separating them. Method: immunoSEQ multiplex PCR; TCRdb's copy keeps in-frame clones and lacks some. The table lists 340,000 or so clones, 80% to 90% of them singletons. The specimen sequenced was PBMCs or T cells enriched from blood (not recorded which). The chain carries TRBV28 and TRBJ1-1; TRBD1 might be the D (6 bases). This receptor was taken from a woman between 40 and 55 years old with acute COVID-19. Here the CDR3 reads CASRRNRVLNTEAFF. CDR3 sequence (DNA): TGTGCCAGCAGAAGGAACAGGGTACTGAACACTGAAGCTTTCTTT.